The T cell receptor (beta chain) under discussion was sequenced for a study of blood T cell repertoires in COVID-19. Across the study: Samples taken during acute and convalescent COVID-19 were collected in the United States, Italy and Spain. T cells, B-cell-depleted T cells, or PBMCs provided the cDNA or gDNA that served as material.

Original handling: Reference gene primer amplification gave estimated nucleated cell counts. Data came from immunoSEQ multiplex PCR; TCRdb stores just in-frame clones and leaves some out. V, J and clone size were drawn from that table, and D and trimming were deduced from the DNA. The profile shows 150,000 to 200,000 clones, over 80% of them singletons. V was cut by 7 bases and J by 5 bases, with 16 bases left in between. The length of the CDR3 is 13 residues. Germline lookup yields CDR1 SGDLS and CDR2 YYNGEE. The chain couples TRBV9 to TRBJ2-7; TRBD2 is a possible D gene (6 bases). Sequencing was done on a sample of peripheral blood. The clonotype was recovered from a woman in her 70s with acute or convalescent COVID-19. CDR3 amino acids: CASAGNYGDEQYF. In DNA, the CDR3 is TGTGCCAGCGCGGGGAATTACGGGGACGAGCAGTACTTC.